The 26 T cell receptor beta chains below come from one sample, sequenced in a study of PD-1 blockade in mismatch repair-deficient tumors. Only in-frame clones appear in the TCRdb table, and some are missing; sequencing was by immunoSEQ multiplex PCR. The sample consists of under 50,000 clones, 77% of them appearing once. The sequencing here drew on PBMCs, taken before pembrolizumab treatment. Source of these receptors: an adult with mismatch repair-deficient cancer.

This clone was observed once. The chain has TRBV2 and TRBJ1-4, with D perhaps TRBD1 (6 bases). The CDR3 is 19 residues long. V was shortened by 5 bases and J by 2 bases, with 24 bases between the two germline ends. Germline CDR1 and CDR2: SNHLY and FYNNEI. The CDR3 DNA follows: TGTGCCAGCAGTCAAAACAGGGTAGGGGAATTGAGGACTAATGAAAAACTGTTTTTT. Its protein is CASSQNRVGELRTNEKLFF.

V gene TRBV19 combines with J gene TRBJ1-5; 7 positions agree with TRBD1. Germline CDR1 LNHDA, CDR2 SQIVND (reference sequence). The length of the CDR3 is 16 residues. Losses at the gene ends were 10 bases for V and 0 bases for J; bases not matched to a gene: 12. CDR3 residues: CATRGGGVSSNQPQHF. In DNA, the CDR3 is TGTGCCACTCGGGGAGGGGGCGTTAGTAGCAATCAGCCCCAGCATTTT.

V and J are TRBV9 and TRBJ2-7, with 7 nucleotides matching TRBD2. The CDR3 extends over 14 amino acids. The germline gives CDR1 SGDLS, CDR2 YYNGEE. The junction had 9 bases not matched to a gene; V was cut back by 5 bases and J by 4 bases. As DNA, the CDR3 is TGTGCCAGCAGTCCCGAGGCGGGAGTTTACGAGCAGTACTTC. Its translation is CASSPEAGVYEQYF.

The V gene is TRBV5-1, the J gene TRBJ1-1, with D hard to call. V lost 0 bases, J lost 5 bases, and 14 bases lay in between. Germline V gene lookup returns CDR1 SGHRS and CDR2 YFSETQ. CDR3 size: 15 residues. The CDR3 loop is CASSLGMGSRTEAFF. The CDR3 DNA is TGCGCCAGCAGCTTGGGTATGGGGAGTAGAACTGAAGCTTTCTTT.

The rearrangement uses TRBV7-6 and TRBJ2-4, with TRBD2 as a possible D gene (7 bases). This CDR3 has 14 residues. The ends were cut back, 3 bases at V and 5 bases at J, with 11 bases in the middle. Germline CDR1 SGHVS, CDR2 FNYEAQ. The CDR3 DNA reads TGTGCCAGCAGCTTCGGGGGGCAGGAAAACATTCAGTACTTC. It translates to CASSFGGQENIQYF.

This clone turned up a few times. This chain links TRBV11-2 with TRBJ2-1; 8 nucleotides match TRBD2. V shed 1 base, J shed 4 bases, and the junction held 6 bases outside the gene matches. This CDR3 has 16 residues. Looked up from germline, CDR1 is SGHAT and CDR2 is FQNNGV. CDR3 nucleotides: TGTGCCAGCAGCTTAGGCGCCGGGGGGGAGTACAATGAGCAGTTCTTC. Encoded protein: CASSLGAGGEYNEQFF.

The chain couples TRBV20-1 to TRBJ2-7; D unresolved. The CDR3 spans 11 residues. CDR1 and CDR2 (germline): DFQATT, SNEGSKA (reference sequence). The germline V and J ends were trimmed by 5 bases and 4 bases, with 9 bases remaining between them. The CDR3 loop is CSAGETYEQYF. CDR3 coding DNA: TGCAGTGCTGGGGAAACTTACGAGCAGTACTTC.

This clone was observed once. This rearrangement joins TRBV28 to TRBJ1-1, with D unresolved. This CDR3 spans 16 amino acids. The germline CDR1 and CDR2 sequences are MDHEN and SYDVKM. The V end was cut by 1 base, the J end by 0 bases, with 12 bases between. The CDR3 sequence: CASSLSWTVMNTEAFF. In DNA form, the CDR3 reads TGTGCCAGCAGTTTATCTTGGACCGTAATGAACACTGAAGCTTTCTTT.

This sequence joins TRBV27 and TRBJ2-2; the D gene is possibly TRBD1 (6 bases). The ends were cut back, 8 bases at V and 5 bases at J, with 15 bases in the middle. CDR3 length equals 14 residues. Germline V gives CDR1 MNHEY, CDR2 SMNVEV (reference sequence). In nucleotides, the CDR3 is TGTGCCAGCGCCGGTACAGGGTTAACCGGGGAGCTGTTTTTT. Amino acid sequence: CASAGTGLTGELFF.

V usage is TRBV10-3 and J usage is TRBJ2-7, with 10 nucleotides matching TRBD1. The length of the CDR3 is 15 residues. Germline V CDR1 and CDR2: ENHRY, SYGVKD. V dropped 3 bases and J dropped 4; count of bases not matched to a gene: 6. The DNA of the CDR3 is TGTGCCATCAGTGACCCGACAGGGGGCGGGTACGAGCAGTACTTC. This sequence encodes CAISDPTGGGYEQYF.

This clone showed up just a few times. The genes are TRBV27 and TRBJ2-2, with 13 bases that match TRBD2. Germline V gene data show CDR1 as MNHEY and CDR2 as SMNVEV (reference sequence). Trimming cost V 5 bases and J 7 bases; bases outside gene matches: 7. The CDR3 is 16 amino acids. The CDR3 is CASSHTSGRALGELFF. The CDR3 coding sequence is TGTGCCAGCAGTCACACTAGCGGGAGGGCCCTCGGGGAGCTGTTTTTT.

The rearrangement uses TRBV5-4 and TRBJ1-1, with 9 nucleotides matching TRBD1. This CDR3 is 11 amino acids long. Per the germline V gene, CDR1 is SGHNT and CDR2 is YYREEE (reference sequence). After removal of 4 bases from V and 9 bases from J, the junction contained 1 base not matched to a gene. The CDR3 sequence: CASSTGGKAFF. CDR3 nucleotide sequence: TGTGCCAGCAGCACAGGGGGCAAAGCTTTCTTT.

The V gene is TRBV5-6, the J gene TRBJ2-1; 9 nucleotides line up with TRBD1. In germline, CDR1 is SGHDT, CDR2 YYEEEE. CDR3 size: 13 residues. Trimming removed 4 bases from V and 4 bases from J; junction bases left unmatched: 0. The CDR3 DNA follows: TGTGCCAGCAGCGGGACAGGGTACAATGAGCAGTTCTTC. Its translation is CASSGTGYNEQFF.

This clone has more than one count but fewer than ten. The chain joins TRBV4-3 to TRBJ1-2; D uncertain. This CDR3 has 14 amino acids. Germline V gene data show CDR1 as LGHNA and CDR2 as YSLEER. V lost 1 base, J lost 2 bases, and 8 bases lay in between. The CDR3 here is CASSQVLGNYGYTF. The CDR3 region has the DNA TGCGCCAGCAGCCAAGTCCTGGGGAACTATGGCTACACCTTC.

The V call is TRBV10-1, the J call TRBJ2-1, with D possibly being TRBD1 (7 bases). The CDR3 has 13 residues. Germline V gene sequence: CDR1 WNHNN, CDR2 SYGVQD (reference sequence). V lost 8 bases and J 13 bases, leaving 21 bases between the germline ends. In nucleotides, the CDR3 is TGCGCCAGCGGGACAGCGATCGGGGGTATTCAGTTCTTC. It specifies CASGTAIGGIQFF.

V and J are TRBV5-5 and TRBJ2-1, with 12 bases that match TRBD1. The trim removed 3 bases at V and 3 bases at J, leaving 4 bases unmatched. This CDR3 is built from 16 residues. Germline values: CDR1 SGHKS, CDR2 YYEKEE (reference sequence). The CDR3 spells CASSSGTGGFYNEQFF. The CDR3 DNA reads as TGTGCCAGCAGCTCGGGGACAGGGGGCTTCTACAATGAGCAGTTCTTC.

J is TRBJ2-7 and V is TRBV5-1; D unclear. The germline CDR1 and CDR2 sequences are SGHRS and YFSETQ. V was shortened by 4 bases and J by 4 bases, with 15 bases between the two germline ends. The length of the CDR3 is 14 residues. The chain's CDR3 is CASSTELPLYEQYF. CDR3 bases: TGCGCCAGCAGCACTGAGCTACCATTATACGAGCAGTACTTC.

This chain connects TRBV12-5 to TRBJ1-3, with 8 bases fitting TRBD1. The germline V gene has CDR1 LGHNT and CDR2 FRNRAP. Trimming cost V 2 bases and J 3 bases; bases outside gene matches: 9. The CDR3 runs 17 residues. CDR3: CASGLSPGQVLGNTIYF. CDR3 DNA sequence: TGTGCTAGTGGTTTGTCTCCGGGACAGGTTCTTGGAAACACCATATATTTT.

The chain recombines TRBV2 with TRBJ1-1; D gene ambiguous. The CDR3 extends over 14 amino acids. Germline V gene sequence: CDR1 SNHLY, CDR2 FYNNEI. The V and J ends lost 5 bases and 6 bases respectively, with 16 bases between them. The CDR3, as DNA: TGTGCCAGCAGTTTCCGGGCCACGAGCCCTGAAGCTTTCTTT. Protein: CASSFRATSPEAFF.

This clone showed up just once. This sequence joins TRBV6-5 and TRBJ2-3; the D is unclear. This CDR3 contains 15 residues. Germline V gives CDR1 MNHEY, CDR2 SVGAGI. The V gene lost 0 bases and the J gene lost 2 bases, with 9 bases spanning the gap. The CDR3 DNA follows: TGTGCCAGCAGTTACTCTCTGGGCGACACAGATACGCAGTATTTT. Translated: CASSYSLGDTDTQYF.

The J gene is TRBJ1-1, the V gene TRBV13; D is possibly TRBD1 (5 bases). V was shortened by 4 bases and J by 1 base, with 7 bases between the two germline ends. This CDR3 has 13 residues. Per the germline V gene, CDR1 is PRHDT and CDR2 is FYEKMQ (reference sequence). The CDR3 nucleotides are TGTGCCAGCAGCTCGACAGCGAACACTGAAGCTTTCTTT. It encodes CASSSTANTEAFF.

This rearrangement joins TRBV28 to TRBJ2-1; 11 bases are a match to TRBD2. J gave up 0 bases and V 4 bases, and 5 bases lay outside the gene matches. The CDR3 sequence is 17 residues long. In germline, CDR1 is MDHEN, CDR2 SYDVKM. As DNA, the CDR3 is TGTGCCAGCAGTTCCCCGGGACTAGCGGACTCCTACAATGAGCAGTTCTTC. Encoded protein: CASSSPGLADSYNEQFF. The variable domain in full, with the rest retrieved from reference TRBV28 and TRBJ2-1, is DVKVTQSSRYLVKRTGEKVFLECVQDMDHENMFWYRQDPGLGLRLIYFSYDVKMKEKGDIPEGYSVSREKKERFSLILESASTNQTSMYLCASSSPGLADSYNEQFFGPGTRLTVL.

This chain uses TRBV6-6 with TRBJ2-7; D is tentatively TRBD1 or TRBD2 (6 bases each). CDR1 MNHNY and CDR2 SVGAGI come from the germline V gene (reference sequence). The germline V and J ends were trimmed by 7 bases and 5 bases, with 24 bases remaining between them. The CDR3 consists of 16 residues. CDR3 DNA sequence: TGTGCCAGCACCGCACGGTCCGGGGGCGGTTACCACGAGCAGTACTTC. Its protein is CASTARSGGGYHEQYF.

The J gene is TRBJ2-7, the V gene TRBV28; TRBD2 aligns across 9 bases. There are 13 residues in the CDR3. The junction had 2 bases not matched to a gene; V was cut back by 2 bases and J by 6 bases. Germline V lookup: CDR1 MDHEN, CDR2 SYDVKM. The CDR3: CASSLEAGGEQYF. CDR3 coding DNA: TGTGCCAGCAGTTTAGAAGCGGGGGGCGAGCAGTACTTC.

The CDR3 protein is CAWTGDGNIQYF. DNA of the CDR3: TGTGCCTGGACAGGGGACGGAAACATTCAGTACTTC. The chain employs TRBV30 and TRBJ2-4, with D tentatively TRBD1 (6 bases). The CDR3 has 12 residues. Germline CDR1 and CDR2: GTSNPN and SVGIG (reference sequence). V gave up 4 bases and J gave up 6 bases, with 10 bases separating them.

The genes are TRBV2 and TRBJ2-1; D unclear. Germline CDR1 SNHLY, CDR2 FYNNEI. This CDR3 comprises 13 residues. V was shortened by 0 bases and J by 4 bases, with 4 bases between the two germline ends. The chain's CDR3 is CASSEAKYNEQFF. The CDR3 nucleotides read TGTGCCAGCAGTGAAGCCAAATACAATGAGCAGTTCTTC.